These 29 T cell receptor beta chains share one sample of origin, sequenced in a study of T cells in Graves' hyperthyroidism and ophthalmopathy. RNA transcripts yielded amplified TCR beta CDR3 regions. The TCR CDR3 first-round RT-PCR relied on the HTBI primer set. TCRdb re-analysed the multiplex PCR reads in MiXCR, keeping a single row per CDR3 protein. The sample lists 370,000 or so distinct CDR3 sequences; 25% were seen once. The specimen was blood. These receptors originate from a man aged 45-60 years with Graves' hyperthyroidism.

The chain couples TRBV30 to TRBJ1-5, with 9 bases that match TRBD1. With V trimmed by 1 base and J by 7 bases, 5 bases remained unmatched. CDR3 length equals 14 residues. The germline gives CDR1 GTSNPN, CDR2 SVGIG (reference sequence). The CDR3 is CAWSGGQGSQPQHF. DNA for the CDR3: TGTGCCTGGAGTGGCGGACAGGGGAGCCAGCCCCAGCATTTT.

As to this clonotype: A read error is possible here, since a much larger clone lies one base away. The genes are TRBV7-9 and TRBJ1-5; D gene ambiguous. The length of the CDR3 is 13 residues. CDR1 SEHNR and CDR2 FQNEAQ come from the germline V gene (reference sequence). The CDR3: CASSLDFMQPRHF. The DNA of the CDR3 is TGTGCCAGCAGCTTAGATTTCATGCAGCCCCGGCATTTT.

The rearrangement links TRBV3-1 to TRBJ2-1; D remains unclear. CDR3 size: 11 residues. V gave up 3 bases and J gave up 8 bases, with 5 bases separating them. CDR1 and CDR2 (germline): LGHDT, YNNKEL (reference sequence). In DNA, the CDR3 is TGTGCCAGCAGCCAGGAGTATGAGCAGTTCTTC. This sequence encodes CASSQEYEQFF.

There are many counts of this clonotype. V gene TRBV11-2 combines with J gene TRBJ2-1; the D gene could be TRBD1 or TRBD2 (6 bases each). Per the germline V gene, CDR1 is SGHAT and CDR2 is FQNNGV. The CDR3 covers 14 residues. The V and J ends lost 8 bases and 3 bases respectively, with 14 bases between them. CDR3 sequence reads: CASSRGDFYNEQFF. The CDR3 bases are TGTGCCAGCTCAAGGGGGGATTTCTACAATGAGCAGTTCTTC.

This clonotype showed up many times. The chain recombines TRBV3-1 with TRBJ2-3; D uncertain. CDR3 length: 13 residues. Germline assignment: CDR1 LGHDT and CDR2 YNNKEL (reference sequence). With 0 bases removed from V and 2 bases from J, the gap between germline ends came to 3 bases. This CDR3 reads CASSQEATDTQYF. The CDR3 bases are TGTGCCAGCAGCCAAGAGGCCACAGATACGCAGTATTTT.

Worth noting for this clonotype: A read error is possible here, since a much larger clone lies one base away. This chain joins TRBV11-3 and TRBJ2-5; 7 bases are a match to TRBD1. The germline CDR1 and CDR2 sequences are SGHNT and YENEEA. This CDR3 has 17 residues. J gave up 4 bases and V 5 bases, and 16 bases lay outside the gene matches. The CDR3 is CASSIYRETGTLETQYF. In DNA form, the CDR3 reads TGTGCCAGCAGCATTTACCGTGAGACAGGGACCTTAGAGACCCAGTACTTC.

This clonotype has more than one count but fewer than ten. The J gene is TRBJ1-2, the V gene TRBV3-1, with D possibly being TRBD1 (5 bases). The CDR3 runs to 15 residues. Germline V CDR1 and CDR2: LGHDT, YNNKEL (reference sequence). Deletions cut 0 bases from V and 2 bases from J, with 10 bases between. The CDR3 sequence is CASSQDRDLNYGYTF. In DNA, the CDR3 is TGTGCCAGCAGCCAAGATCGGGACCTCAACTATGGCTACACCTTC. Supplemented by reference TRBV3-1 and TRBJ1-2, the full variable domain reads DTAVSQTPKYLVTQMGNDKSIKCEQNLGHDTMYWYKQDSKKFLKIMFSYNNKELIINETVPNRFSPKSPDKAHLNLHINSLELGDSAVYFCASSQDRDLNYGYTFGSGTRLTVV.

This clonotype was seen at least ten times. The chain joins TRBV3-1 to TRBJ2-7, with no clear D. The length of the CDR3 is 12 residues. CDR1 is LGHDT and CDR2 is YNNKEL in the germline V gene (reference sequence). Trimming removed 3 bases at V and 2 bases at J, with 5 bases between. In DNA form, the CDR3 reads TGTGCCAGCAGCCACAGCGCCTACGAGCAGTACTTC. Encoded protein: CASSHSAYEQYF.

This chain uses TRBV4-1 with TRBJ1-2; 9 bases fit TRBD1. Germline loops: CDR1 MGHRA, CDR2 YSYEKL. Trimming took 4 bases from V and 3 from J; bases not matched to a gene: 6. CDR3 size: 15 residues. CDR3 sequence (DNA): TGCGCCAGCAGCCTTGTGACAGGGGGTTACTATGGCTACACCTTC. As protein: CASSLVTGGYYGYTF.

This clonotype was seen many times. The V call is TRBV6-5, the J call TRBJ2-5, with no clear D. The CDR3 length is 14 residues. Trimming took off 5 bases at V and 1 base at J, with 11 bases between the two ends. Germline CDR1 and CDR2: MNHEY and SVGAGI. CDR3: CASSVHGSQETQYF. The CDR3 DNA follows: TGTGCCAGCAGTGTTCACGGATCCCAAGAGACCCAGTACTTC.

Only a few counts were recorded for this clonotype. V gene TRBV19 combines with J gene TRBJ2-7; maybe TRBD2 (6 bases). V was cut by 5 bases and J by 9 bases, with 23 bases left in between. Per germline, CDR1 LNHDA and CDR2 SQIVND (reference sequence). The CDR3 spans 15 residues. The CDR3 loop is CASSFRTEGTTGQYF. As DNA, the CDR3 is TGTGCCAGTAGTTTCAGGACGGAGGGAACTACGGGGCAGTACTTC.

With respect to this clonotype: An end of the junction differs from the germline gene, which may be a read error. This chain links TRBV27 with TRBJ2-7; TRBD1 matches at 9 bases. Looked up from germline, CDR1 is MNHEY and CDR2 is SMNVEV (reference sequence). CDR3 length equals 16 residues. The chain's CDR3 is CATSERDREGIYERYF. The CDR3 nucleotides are TGTGCCACCAGTGAACGGGACAGGGAGGGGATCTACGAGCGGTACTTC.

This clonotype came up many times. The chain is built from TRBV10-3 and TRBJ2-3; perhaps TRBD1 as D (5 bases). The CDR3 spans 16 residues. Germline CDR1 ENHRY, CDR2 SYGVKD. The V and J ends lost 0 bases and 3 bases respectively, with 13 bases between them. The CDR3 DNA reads TGTGCCATCAGTGAGTCGCAGGGTACGGTGACAGATACGCAGTATTTT. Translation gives CAISESQGTVTDTQYF.

The CDR3 coding sequence is TGCGCCAGCAGCTTTAGCGGGGTGGATGAGACCCAGTACTTC. It encodes CASSFSGVDETQYF. This rearrangement joins TRBV5-1 to TRBJ2-5; 8 bases agree with TRBD2. Germline trimming cut 2 bases from V and 5 bases from J; bases unmatched to any gene: 5. The CDR3 length is 14 residues. Per the germline V gene, CDR1 is SGHRS and CDR2 is YFSETQ.

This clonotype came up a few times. CDR3: CSAVGQLYEQYF. The DNA for the CDR3 is TGCAGTGCGGTTGGACAACTCTACGAGCAGTACTTC. The chain has TRBV20-1 and TRBJ2-7; maybe TRBD1 (5 bases). The V gene's germline CDR1 is DFQATT and CDR2 SNEGSKA (reference sequence). CDR3 size: 12 residues. Trimming left V 6 bases short and J 3 bases short, with 12 bases between.

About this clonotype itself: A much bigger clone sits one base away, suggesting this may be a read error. CDR3 protein: CASSFHRLNTEAFF. The CDR3 bases are TGTGCCAGCAGTTTCCACCGGTTGAACACTGAAGCTTTCTTT. This chain joins TRBV27 and TRBJ1-1; the D is unclear. There are 14 residues in the CDR3. Germline V gene data show CDR1 as MNHEY and CDR2 as SMNVEV (reference sequence). Trimming took off 3 bases at V and 0 bases at J, with 8 bases between the two ends.

CDR3: CSARVPGFYEQYF. DNA of the CDR3: TGCAGTGCTAGAGTTCCAGGGTTTTACGAGCAGTACTTC. The gene calls are TRBV20-1 and TRBJ2-7, with D perhaps matching TRBD1 (5 bases). With 1 base removed from V and 4 bases from J, the gap between germline ends came to 11 bases. Germline V lookup: CDR1 DFQATT, CDR2 SNEGSKA (reference sequence). This CDR3 has 13 residues.

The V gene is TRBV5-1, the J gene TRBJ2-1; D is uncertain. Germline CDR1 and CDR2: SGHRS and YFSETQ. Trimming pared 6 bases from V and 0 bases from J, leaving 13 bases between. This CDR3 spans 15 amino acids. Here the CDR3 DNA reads TGCGCCAGCAAGGGTTCGGCAGGCTCCTACAATGAGCAGTTCTTC. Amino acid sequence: CASKGSAGSYNEQFF.

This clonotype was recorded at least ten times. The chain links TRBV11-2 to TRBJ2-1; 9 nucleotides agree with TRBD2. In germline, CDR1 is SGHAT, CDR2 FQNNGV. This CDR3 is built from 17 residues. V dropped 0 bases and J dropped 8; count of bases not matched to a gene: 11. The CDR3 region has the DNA TGTGCCAGCAGCTTAGACCTACTGCGGGGGGGGAGGGATGAGCAGTTCTTC. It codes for CASSLDLLRGGRDEQFF.

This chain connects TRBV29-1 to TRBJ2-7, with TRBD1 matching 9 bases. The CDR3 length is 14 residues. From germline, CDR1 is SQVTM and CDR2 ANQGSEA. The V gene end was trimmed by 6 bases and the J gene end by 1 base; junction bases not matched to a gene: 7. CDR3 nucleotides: TGCAGCGTATCCCCGGGACAGGGATCCTACGAGCAGTACTTC. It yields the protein CSVSPGQGSYEQYF.

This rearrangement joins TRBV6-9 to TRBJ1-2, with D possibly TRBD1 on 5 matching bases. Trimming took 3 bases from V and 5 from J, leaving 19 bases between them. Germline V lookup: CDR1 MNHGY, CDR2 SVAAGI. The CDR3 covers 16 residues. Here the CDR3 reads CASSYRGGGGRYGYTF. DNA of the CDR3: TGTGCCAGCAGTTACCGGGGGGGGGGGGGTCGTTATGGCTACACCTTC.

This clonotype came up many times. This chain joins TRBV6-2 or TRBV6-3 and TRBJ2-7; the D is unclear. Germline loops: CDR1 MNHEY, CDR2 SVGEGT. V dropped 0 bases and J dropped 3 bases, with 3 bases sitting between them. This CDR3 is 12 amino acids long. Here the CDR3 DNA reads TGTGCCAGCAGTTACTCGGTCTACGAGCAGTACTTC. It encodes CASSYSVYEQYF.

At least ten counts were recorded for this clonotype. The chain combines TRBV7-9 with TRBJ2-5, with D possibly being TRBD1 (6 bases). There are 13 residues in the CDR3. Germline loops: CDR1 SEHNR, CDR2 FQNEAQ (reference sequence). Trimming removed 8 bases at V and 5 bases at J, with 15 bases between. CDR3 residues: CASRGGAGETQYF. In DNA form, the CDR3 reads TGTGCCAGCCGAGGGGGAGCTGGGGAGACCCAGTACTTC.

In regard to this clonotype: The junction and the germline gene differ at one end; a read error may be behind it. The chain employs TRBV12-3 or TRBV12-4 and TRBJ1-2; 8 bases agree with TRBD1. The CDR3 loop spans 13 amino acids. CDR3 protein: CVSSSQGAGGYTF. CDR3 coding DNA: TGTGTCAGCAGTTCTCAGGGGGCGGGTGGCTACACCTTC.

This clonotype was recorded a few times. CDR3 sequence (DNA): TGTGCCAGCAGTTTGGCGCTAGCGGGGGTAGCCAAAAACATTCAGTACTTC. Translation: CASSLALAGVAKNIQYF. The V call is TRBV12-3 or TRBV12-4, the J call TRBJ2-4; 10 bases align to TRBD2. The CDR3 extends over 17 amino acids. V lost 3 bases to trimming and J lost 0 bases; unmatched junction nucleotides: 5.

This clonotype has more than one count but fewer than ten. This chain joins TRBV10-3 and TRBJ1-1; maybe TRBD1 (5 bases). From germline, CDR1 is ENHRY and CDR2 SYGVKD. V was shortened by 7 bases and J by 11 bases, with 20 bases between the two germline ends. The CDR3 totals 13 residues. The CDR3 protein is CAITGHEVGVAFF. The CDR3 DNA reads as TGTGCCATCACAGGACACGAGGTCGGCGTGGCTTTCTTT.

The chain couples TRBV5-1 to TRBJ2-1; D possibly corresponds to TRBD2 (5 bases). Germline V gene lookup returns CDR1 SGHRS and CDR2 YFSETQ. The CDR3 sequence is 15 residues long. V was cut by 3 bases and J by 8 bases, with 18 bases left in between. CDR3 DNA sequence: TGCGCCAGCAGCTCCACTAGTAAAAGCTCGGATGAGCAGTTCTTC. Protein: CASSSTSKSSDEQFF.

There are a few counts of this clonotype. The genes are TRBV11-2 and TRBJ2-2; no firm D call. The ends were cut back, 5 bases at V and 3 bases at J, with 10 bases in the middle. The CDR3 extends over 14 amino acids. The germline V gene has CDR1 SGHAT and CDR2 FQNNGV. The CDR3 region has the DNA TGTGCCAGCAGCCCAATCCGGGACACCGGGGAGCTGTTTTTT. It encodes CASSPIRDTGELFF.

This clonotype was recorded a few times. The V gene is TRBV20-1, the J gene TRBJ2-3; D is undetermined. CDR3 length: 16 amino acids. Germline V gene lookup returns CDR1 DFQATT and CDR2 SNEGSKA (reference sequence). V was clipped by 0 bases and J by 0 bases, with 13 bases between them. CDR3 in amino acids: CSARDPVAESTDTQYF. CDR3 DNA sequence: TGCAGTGCTAGAGATCCGGTTGCTGAGAGCACAGATACGCAGTATTTT.